This T cell receptor (beta chain) was found in a study of T cells in Graves' hyperthyroidism and ophthalmopathy. This clonotype was observed at least ten times. The V gene lost 0 bases and the J gene lost 2 bases, with 13 bases spanning the gap. Germline V gene lookup returns CDR1 MNHEY and CDR2 SVGAGI. The CDR3 extends over 16 amino acids. From RNA transcripts, TCR beta CDR3 regions were amplified. A first-round RT-PCR of the TCR CDR3 used the HTBI primer set. MiXCR, run by TCRdb on the multiplex PCR reads, gives a single entry per CDR3 protein. In the table there are a few hundred thousand distinct CDR3 sequences, less than 15% of which are singletons.

This chain joins TRBV6-5 and TRBJ2-5; D uncertain. The sequence came from a woman between 40 and 50 years old with Graves' hyperthyroidism. Sequences were obtained from blood. The CDR3 spells CASSYSSRTPQETQYF. The DNA of the CDR3 is TGTGCCAGCAGTTACTCGTCCCGGACCCCTCAAGAGACCCAGTACTTC.